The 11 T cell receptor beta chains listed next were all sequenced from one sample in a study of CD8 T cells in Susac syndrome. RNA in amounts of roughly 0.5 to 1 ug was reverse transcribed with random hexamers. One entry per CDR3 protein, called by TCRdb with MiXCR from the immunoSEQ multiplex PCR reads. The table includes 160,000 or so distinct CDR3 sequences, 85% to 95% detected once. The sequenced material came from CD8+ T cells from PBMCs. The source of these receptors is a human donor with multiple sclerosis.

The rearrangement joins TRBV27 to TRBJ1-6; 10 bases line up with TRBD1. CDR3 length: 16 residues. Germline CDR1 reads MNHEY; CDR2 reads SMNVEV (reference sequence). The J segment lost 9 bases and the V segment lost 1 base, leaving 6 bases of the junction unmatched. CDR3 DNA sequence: TGTGCCAGCAGTTTATTCGGACAGGGGGTCGCTTCACCCCTCCACTTT. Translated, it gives CASSLFGQGVASPLHF.

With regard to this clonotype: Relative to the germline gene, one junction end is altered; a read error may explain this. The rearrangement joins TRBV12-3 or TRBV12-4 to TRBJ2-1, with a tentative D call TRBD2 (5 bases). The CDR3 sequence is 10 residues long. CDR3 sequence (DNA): TGTGCCAGCAGGATAAGGCTTGAGGGCTTC. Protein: CASRIRLEGF.

CDR3 DNA: TGTGCCAGCAGCTTATGGGACAGGGGAGAAGAGACCCAGTACTTC. It codes for CASSLWDRGEETQYF. V gene TRBV7-2 combines with J gene TRBJ2-5, with TRBD1 matching 10 bases. V gave up 2 bases and J gave up 3 bases; unmatched junction bases: 3. Germline-derived CDR1 and CDR2 are SGHTA and FQGNSA. The CDR3 is 15 residues long.

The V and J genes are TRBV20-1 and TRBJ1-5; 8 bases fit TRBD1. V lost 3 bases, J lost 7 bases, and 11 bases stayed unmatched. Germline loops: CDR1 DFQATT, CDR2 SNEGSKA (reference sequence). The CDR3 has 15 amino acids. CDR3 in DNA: TGCAGTGCTAGGACAGGGGCTTTGGGGGGACAGCCCCAGCATTTT. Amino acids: CSARTGALGGQPQHF.

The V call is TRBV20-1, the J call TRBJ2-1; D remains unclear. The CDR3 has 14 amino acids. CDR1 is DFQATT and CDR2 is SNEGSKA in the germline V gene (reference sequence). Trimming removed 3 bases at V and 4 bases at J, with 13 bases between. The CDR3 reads CSASGAPYYNEQFF. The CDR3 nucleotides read TGCAGTGCTAGTGGCGCGCCCTATTACAATGAGCAGTTCTTC.

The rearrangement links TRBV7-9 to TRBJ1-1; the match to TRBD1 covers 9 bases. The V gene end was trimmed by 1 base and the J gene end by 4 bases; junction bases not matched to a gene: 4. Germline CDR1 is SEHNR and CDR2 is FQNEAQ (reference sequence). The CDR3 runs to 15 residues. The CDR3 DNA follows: TGTGCCAGCAGCTTAGGACAGGGGGTTTTCACTGAAGCTTTCTTT. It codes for CASSLGQGVFTEAFF.

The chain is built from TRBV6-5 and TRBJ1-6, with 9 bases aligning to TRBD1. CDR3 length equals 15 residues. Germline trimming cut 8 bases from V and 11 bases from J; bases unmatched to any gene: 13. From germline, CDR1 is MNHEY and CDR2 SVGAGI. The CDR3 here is CASVGRTGEGPPLHF. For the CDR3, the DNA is TGTGCCAGCGTAGGAAGGACAGGGGAAGGCCCACCCCTCCACTTT.

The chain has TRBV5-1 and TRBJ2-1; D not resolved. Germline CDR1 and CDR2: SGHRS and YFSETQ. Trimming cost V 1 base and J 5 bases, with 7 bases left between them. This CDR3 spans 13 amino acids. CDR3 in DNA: TGCGCCAGCAGCTTGTGGAGTGACAATGAGCAGTTCTTC. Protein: CASSLWSDNEQFF.

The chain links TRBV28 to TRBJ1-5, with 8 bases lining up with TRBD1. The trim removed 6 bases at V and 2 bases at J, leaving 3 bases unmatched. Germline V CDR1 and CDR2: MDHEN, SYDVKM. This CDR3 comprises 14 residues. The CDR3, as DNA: TGTGCCAGCAGAACGACAGGGGGCAATCAGCCCCAGCATTTT. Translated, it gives CASRTTGGNQPQHF.

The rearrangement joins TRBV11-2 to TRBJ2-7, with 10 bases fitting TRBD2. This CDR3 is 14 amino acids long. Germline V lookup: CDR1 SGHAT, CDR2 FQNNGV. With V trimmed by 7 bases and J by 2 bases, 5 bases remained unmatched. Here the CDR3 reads CASNIAGGTYEQYF. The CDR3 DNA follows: TGTGCCAGCAATATAGCGGGAGGCACCTACGAGCAGTACTTC.

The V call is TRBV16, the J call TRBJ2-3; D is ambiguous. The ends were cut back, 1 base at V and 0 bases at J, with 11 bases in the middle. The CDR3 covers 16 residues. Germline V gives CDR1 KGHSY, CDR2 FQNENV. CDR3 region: CASSQFVPPSTDTQYF. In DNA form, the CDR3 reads TGTGCCAGCAGCCAATTCGTCCCACCAAGCACAGATACGCAGTATTTT.